Included here is one TCR beta chain sequence, with context. In the original analysis: Estimation of nucleated cell counts was performed using reference gene primer amplification. Sequenced by immunoSEQ multiplex PCR; TCRdb stores in-frame clones only, minus some. The V and J calls and the clone size are those of that table, but D and trimming were determined from the DNA. The sample includes 75,000 to 100,000 clones, about 86% of them seen just once. The data were obtained in a study of blood T cell repertoires in COVID-19. Study overall: Donors in the United States, Italy and Spain gave samples during acute or convalescent COVID-19. PBMCs, B-cell-depleted T cells, or T cells were the source of the cDNA or gDNA that made up the material.

CDR3 length: 13 amino acids. The germline V gene encodes CDR1 MDHEN and CDR2 SYDVKM. The V and J ends lost 3 bases and 6 bases respectively, with 8 bases between them. Sample: peripheral blood. This sequence was found in a man aged 80 or over with acute or convalescent COVID-19. The V call is TRBV28, the J call TRBJ1-4; possible D gene TRBD1, 5 bases. This chain's CDR3 is CASSLGRDEKLFF. In nucleotides, the CDR3 is TGTGCCAGCAGTTTGGGCAGGGATGAAAAACTGTTTTTT.